The present entry profiles one TCR beta chain with its context. Its specificity is unknown. The sample is drawn from a study of blood T cells in healthy people across ages. Findings and caveats of the study: Naive CD4+ cells and diversity were both higher in long-lived donors than in aged donors.

With a J-beta primer mix and a sample-barcoded 5' primer, a second PCR ran about 7 to 11 cycles. All samples yielded 3 million or more CDR3-containing paired-end reads. TCRdb reprocessed the 5' RACE reads with MiXCR, giving one entry per CDR3 protein. Of some 890,000 distinct CDR3 sequences in the sample, almost 30% are singletons; the top ten hold 9.5% to 13%. The CDR3 length is 16 residues. Germline V gives CDR1 DFQATT, CDR2 SNEGSKA (reference sequence). Unmatched junction bases numbered 7, after V lost 1 base and J lost 2 bases. Samples had at least 7 million PBMCs isolated from them. The same specimen was also included in a second study, on T cells of mothers and their children.

The V gene is TRBV20-1, the J gene TRBJ2-7, with 11 bases aligning to TRBD2. Sequencing input: blood. This clonotype was sampled from a woman aged 40 to 50 in good health. For the CDR3, the DNA is TGCAGTGCTAGAGTTAGCACTAGCGGGGGCACCTACGAGCAGTACTTC. Amino acids: CSARVSTSGGTYEQYF.